A single sample is the source of the 30 T cell receptor beta chains below, sequenced in a study of blood T cells in healthy people across ages. Primed by a sample-barcoded 5' primer and a J-beta primer mix, a second PCR proceeded for roughly 6 to 12 cycles. TCRdb re-called the 5' RACE reads with MiXCR, one entry per CDR3 protein. The table includes more than 900,000 distinct CDR3 sequences, 25% to 30% detected once. These data also featured in a second study, about T cells of mothers and their children.

The sequenced sample consisted of blood. These receptors originate from a middle-aged woman in good health.

This clonotype showed up just a few times. This chain connects TRBV7-2 to TRBJ1-2, with 10 nucleotides matching TRBD1. The junction had 3 bases not matched to a gene; V was cut back by 4 bases and J by 7 bases. CDR3 length: 13 amino acids. Germline CDR1 SGHTA, CDR2 FQGNSA. The CDR3 DNA sequence: TGTGCCAGCAGCTCGACAGGGGGCTTTGGCTACACCTTC. Translated: CASSSTGGFGYTF.

Turning to this clonotype: A junction boundary mismatches the germline segment, possibly from a read error. The V and J genes are TRBV5-1 and TRBJ2-1; D possibly corresponds to TRBD2 (7 bases). From germline, CDR1 is SGHRS and CDR2 YFSETQ. There are 15 residues in the CDR3. The CDR3 sequence: CAGSLNGGPYNEQFF. CDR3 bases: TGCGCCGGCAGCTTGAACGGGGGGCCGTACAATGAGCAGTTCTTC.

This clonotype was detected many times. This rearrangement joins TRBV7-9 to TRBJ2-5; D is unresolved. The CDR3 length is 15 residues. The germline V gene has CDR1 SEHNR and CDR2 FQNEAQ (reference sequence). Trimming took off 4 bases at V and 1 base at J, with 13 bases between the two ends. DNA for the CDR3: TGTGCCAGCAGCTCCCCTCGACCGGGCCAAGAGACCCAGTACTTC. Protein product: CASSSPRPGQETQYF.

The V and J genes are TRBV5-1 and TRBJ2-5; tentative D call: TRBD1 (5 bases). The CDR3 runs 15 residues. CDR1 is SGHRS, CDR2 YFSETQ, per germline. V was clipped by 0 bases and J by 2 bases, with 11 bases between them. DNA for the CDR3: TGCGCCAGCAGCTTGGGTGGCAGGGTGCAAGAGACCCAGTACTTC. Encoded protein: CASSLGGRVQETQYF.

This rearrangement joins TRBV27 to TRBJ2-7; 10 positions agree with TRBD1. The V and J ends lost 6 bases and 3 bases, in that order; junction bases with no gene match: 5. The germline V gene has CDR1 MNHEY and CDR2 SMNVEV (reference sequence). The CDR3 is 14 residues long. The CDR3 region has the DNA TGTGCCAGCAGCCGGGACAGGGGATGCTACGAGCAGTACTTC. This codes for CASSRDRGCYEQYF.

This clonotype was seen repeatedly, ten times or more. The chain uses TRBV27 and TRBJ2-7; D unclear. The CDR3 length is 13 residues. The germline V and J ends were trimmed by 5 bases and 0 bases, with 8 bases remaining between them. CDR1 and CDR2 from the germline V gene are MNHEY and SMNVEV (reference sequence). Here the CDR3 DNA reads TGTGCCAGCAGTACTTTCAACTCCTACGAGCAGTACTTC. It yields the protein CASSTFNSYEQYF.

The rearrangement links TRBV20-1 to TRBJ2-2; D possibly corresponds to TRBD1 (5 bases). The CDR3 has 14 residues. V was clipped by 3 bases and J by 1 base, with 9 bases between them. Germline loops: CDR1 DFQATT, CDR2 SNEGSKA (reference sequence). CDR3 residues: CSARDTWNTGELFF. The CDR3 DNA is TGCAGTGCTAGGGACACTTGGAACACCGGGGAGCTGTTTTTT.

Comment on this clonotype: A read error may produce the germline difference seen at one junction end. The J gene is TRBJ1-1, the V gene TRBV10-3; possibly TRBD1 for D (5 bases). The CDR3 spans 13 residues. Germline V gene data show CDR1 as ENHRY and CDR2 as SYGVKD. Here the CDR3 reads CAISGQMNTEVFF. For the CDR3, the DNA is TGTGCCATCAGTGGACAGATGAACACTGAAGTTTTCTTT.

Concerning this clonotype itself: Being one base from a much bigger clone, this may be a read error. The rearrangement links TRBV18 to TRBJ2-4, with 7 bases aligning to TRBD2. The J segment lost 13 bases and the V segment lost 4 bases, leaving 16 bases of the junction unmatched. The V gene's germline CDR1 is KGHSH and CDR2 LQKENI. The CDR3 totals 15 residues. CDR3 region: CASSQVAGAYNEQYF. Here the CDR3 DNA reads TGTGCCAGCTCACAGGTAGCGGGTGCCTACAATGAGCAGTACTTC.

The chain recombines TRBV20-1 with TRBJ2-1; D gene uncertain. In germline, CDR1 is DFQATT, CDR2 SNEGSKA (reference sequence). The CDR3 spans 16 residues. V lost 0 bases to trimming and J lost 7 bases, with 19 bases between them. The CDR3 coding sequence is TGCAGTGCTAGAGAGTGGTTGGACCAGTTACAGAATGAGCAGTTCTTC. This encodes CSAREWLDQLQNEQFF.

The sample holds many counts of this clonotype. J is TRBJ2-1 and V is TRBV5-1; D unclear. This CDR3 has 16 residues. Trimming stripped 0 bases from V and 0 bases from J, with 10 bases between. Germline CDR1 is SGHRS and CDR2 is YFSETQ. The CDR3 protein is CASSLVSASSYNEQFF. The CDR3, as DNA: TGCGCCAGCAGCTTGGTTTCAGCTAGCTCCTACAATGAGCAGTTCTTC.

This chain joins TRBV5-1 and TRBJ2-4; a possible D gene is TRBD1 (5 bases). From germline, CDR1 is SGHRS and CDR2 YFSETQ. This CDR3 has 14 residues. Trimming left V 3 bases short and J 13 bases short, with 20 bases between. The CDR3 region has the DNA TGCGCCAGCAGCTCGGCAGGGCCGACCTACGGGCAGTACTTC. This translates into CASSSAGPTYGQYF.

In this sample, this clonotype turned up a few times. The gene calls are TRBV20-1 and TRBJ2-7, with 9 nucleotides matching TRBD1. Germline CDR1 is DFQATT and CDR2 is SNEGSKA (reference sequence). This CDR3 spans 15 amino acids. The J segment lost 6 bases and the V segment lost 3 bases, leaving 12 bases of the junction unmatched. The CDR3 region is CSASPGGDRAGEQYF. CDR3 bases: TGCAGTGCTAGTCCAGGGGGGGACAGGGCTGGCGAGCAGTACTTC.

This clonotype was recorded at least ten times. The rearrangement links TRBV7-2 to TRBJ1-5, with D possibly being TRBD1 (5 bases). The CDR3 is 15 amino acids. Germline V lookup: CDR1 SGHTA, CDR2 FQGNSA. V was clipped by 2 bases and J by 2 bases, with 10 bases between them. CDR3 sequence reads: CASSLTRGGNQPQHF. The CDR3 DNA sequence: TGTGCCAGCAGCTTAACTAGGGGAGGCAATCAGCCCCAGCATTTT.

This clonotype was counted at least ten times. V gene TRBV5-1 combines with J gene TRBJ2-7; 7 bases map to TRBD2. The trim removed 4 bases at V and 0 bases at J, leaving 4 bases unmatched. The CDR3 is made up of 14 amino acids. The germline gives CDR1 SGHRS, CDR2 YFSETQ. DNA for the CDR3: TGCGCCAGCAGCGCCACGGGGGGCTCCTACGAGCAGTACTTC. Protein product: CASSATGGSYEQYF. The whole variable domain, filled in from reference TRBV5-1 and TRBJ2-7, reads KAGVTQTPRYLIKTRGQQVTLSCSPISGHRSVSWYQQTPGQGLQFLFEYFSETQRNKGNFPGRFSGRQFSNSRSEMNVSTLELGDSALYLCASSATGGSYEQYFGPGTRLTVT.

This sequence joins TRBV20-1 and TRBJ2-3; TRBD2 aligns across 9 bases. V trimming: 1 base; J trimming: 1 base; junction bases outside the gene matches: 6. The germline V gene encodes CDR1 DFQATT and CDR2 SNEGSKA (reference sequence). The CDR3 totals 16 residues. The CDR3 spells CSARVSGGRGTDTQYF. The CDR3 DNA follows: TGCAGTGCTAGAGTTAGCGGGGGACGGGGCACAGATACGCAGTATTTT.

This clonotype was counted many times. V gene TRBV15 combines with J gene TRBJ2-5; a possible D gene is TRBD2 (7 bases). Germline CDR1 and CDR2: LNHNV and YYDKDF (reference sequence). Trimming removed 3 bases from V and 2 bases from J, with 13 bases in between. The CDR3 length is 15 residues. The CDR3 nucleotides are TGTGCCACCAGCAGGGGCGGGGGCAGGCAAGAGACCCAGTACTTC. The encoded protein is CATSRGGGRQETQYF.

With respect to this clonotype: Possible read error: a much larger clone is one base away. The chain has TRBV27 and TRBJ1-2, with 8 bases aligning to TRBD1. Germline V gene lookup returns CDR1 MNHEY and CDR2 SMNVEV (reference sequence). There are 15 residues in the CDR3. CDR3 residues: CAGSAKWTGRDGYTF. CDR3 sequence (DNA): TGTGCCGGCAGCGCGAAGTGGACAGGGAGGGATGGCTACACCTTC.

The V and J genes are TRBV20-1 and TRBJ2-1, with D uncertain. Germline loops: CDR1 DFQATT, CDR2 SNEGSKA (reference sequence). The CDR3 covers 15 residues. With 0 bases removed from V and 8 bases from J, the gap between germline ends came to 17 bases. CDR3 sequence: CSARDIGAPWDEQFF. CDR3 nucleotides: TGCAGTGCTAGAGATATCGGAGCACCTTGGGATGAGCAGTTCTTC.

This clonotype was seen at least ten times. The gene calls are TRBV7-9 and TRBJ2-7; 8 nucleotides match TRBD1. With 5 bases clipped from V and 2 bases from J, the junction kept 8 bases outside the gene matches. CDR3 size: 15 residues. Germline V gives CDR1 SEHNR, CDR2 FQNEAQ (reference sequence). The CDR3 sequence: CASSPTGDRAYEQYF. DNA of the CDR3: TGTGCCAGCAGCCCGACAGGGGATCGTGCCTACGAGCAGTACTTC. Based on the CDR3 plus reference TRBV7-9 and TRBJ2-7, the full variable domain is DTGVSQNPRHKITKRGQNVTFRCDPISEHNRLYWYRQTLGQGPEFLTYFQNEAQLEKSRLLSDRFSAERPKGSFSTLEIQRTEQGDSAMYLCASSPTGDRAYEQYFGPGTRLTVT.

This clonotype was detected ten times or more. The chain recombines TRBV5-1 with TRBJ1-2; D may be TRBD1 (5 bases). Trimming pared 4 bases from V and 4 bases from J, leaving 11 bases between. The germline V gene encodes CDR1 SGHRS and CDR2 YFSETQ. The CDR3 totals 13 residues. The CDR3 reads CASSLGHLYGYTF. CDR3 sequence (DNA): TGCGCCAGCAGCCTAGGACACCTCTATGGCTACACCTTC. The full variable domain, with the rest looked up from reference TRBV5-1 and TRBJ1-2, is KAGVTQTPRYLIKTRGQQVTLSCSPISGHRSVSWYQQTPGQGLQFLFEYFSETQRNKGNFPGRFSGRQFSNSRSEMNVSTLELGDSALYLCASSLGHLYGYTFGSGTRLTVV.

The chain uses TRBV6-5 and TRBJ1-1; D remains unclear. Trimming cost V 0 bases and J 6 bases, with 8 bases left between them. Germline-derived CDR1 and CDR2 are MNHEY and SVGAGI. The CDR3 is made up of 13 amino acids. CDR3 protein: CASSYSRSSEAFF. DNA of the CDR3: TGTGCCAGCAGTTACTCGAGGAGTTCTGAAGCTTTCTTT.

V and J are TRBV24-1 and TRBJ2-3; 11 positions match TRBD1. Germline loops: CDR1 KGHDR, CDR2 SFDVKD. CDR3 length: 14 residues. V lost 8 bases to trimming and J lost 4 bases; unmatched junction nucleotides: 4. DNA for the CDR3: TGTGCCACCACCCGGACAGGGGGCTCAGATACGCAGTATTTT. Its protein is CATTRTGGSDTQYF.

About this clonotype: One end of the junction does not line up with germline, which may come from a read error. The chain joins TRBV27 to TRBJ1-2; D perhaps matches TRBD1 (5 bases). Germline CDR1 MNHEY, CDR2 SMNVEV (reference sequence). CDR3 length equals 15 residues. The CDR3: CAGSLALGGVYGYTF. The CDR3 nucleotides are TGTGCCGGCAGTTTAGCCCTTGGGGGGGTCTACGGCTACACCTTC.

This clonotype appeared many times. V and J are TRBV12-3 or TRBV12-4 and TRBJ2-7, with 7 bases aligning to TRBD1. With V trimmed by 5 bases and J by 6 bases, 10 bases remained unmatched. The CDR3 has 14 amino acids. The CDR3 DNA reads as TGTGCCAGCAGTGCTCACAGGGGAACTAGCGAGCAGTACTTC. This sequence encodes CASSAHRGTSEQYF.

The chain recombines TRBV29-1 with TRBJ1-1; D is ambiguous. Trimming cost V 3 bases and J 0 bases, with 17 bases left between them. The germline V gene has CDR1 SQVTM and CDR2 ANQGSEA. The CDR3 extends over 16 amino acids. CDR3 coding DNA: TGCAGCGTTGAGGGGTCGGGTACTCTCATGAACACTGAAGCTTTCTTT. Translated, it gives CSVEGSGTLMNTEAFF. Drawing the rest from reference TRBV29-1 and TRBJ1-1, the complete variable domain is SAVISQKPSRDICQRGTSLTIQCQVDSQVTMMFWYRQQPGQSLTLIATANQGSEATYESGFVIDKFPISRPNLTFSTLTVSNMSPEDSSIYLCSVEGSGTLMNTEAFFGQGTRLTVV.

This clonotype was found a few times. The chain recombines TRBV7-9 with TRBJ2-6; D is perhaps TRBD1 or TRBD2 (6 bases each). CDR3 length: 18 residues. The V gene lost 2 bases and the J gene lost 0 bases, with 14 bases spanning the gap. CDR1 is SEHNR, CDR2 FQNEAQ, per germline (reference sequence). The CDR3 coding sequence is TGTGCCAGCAGCTTATCCGGGGGCTCCACCTCTGGGGCCAACGTCCTGACTTTC. Protein sequence: CASSLSGGSTSGANVLTF.

This chain connects TRBV10-3 to TRBJ2-7; 7 nucleotides line up with TRBD2. There are 15 residues in the CDR3. Germline loops: CDR1 ENHRY, CDR2 SYGVKD. Trimming took 0 bases from V and 10 from J; bases not matched to a gene: 12. CDR3 nucleotides: TGTGCCATCAGTGAGTCGATACTAGGGAGGGAGGCCCAGTACTTC. Translating it yields CAISESILGREAQYF.

The chain combines TRBV7-9 with TRBJ1-1, with D tentatively TRBD1 (5 bases). CDR3 length: 13 amino acids. V lost 2 bases, J lost 7 bases, and 11 bases lay in between. Looked up from germline, CDR1 is SEHNR and CDR2 is FQNEAQ (reference sequence). CDR3 loop: CASSLMGPHEAFF. The CDR3 DNA reads TGTGCCAGCAGCTTAATGGGGCCACATGAAGCTTTCTTT.

This rearrangement joins TRBV12-3 or TRBV12-4 to TRBJ2-7; D not resolved. The V end lost 1 base, the J end lost 4 bases, and 11 bases lay between the germline ends. The length of the CDR3 is 14 residues. For the CDR3, the DNA is TGTGCCAGCAGTTTAGTCTTGGGCATTTACGAGCAGTACTTC. Its translation is CASSLVLGIYEQYF.